The 25 T cell receptor beta chains reported below all come from one sample, sequenced in a study of human T cells and chemical hapten exposure (dated by TCRdb to the early 2020s). The sample's time point label, in plain terms: healthy volunteer bleed at 6 weeks. Unfractionated whole blood was collected in Tempus Blood RNA tubes, and total RNA was extracted from that blood. Library creation used RACE. Sequenced on a NextSeq 500. Clones were called with MiXCR by TCRdb after fastp trimmed the public reads at Q25, and only in-frame beta chains were retained. CDR3 protein duplicates are merged, each entry listing the most common genes and DNA. The sample contains about 65,000 distinct CDR3 sequences, about 6.5% of them found a single time. The top ten hold just under 3.5% of the sample. The material sequenced was whole blood. These receptors came from a female donor in good health. Some clones in this sample may be carry-over from other donors' samples.

The V call is TRBV20-1, the J call TRBJ2-1; TRBD2 might be the D (6 bases). CDR1 DFQATT and CDR2 SNEGSKA come from the germline V gene (reference sequence). Trimming left V 6 bases short and J 1 base short, with 13 bases between. The CDR3 extends over 14 amino acids. Written as DNA, the CDR3 is TGCAGTGCCCCGCCGGGGGAATCCTACAATGAGCAGTTCTTC. It is translated as CSAPPGESYNEQFF.

This clonotype was counted at least ten times. The chain uses TRBV10-3 and TRBJ2-3, with TRBD2 identical over 8 bases. The CDR3 totals 15 residues. From germline, CDR1 is ENHRY and CDR2 SYGVKD. V was clipped by 4 bases and J by 5 bases; unmatched bases: 8. The CDR3 nucleotides read TGTGCCATCAGTGGCGGGCGGGAGGAAAGAGATACGCAGTATTTT. Protein sequence: CAISGGREERDTQYF.

V is TRBV3-1 and J is TRBJ2-5; D call uncertain. The V gene lost 3 bases and the J gene lost 3 bases, with 5 bases spanning the gap. CDR3 length equals 12 residues. Germline CDR1 is LGHDT and CDR2 is YNNKEL (reference sequence). The CDR3 DNA follows: TGTGCCAGCAGCCATGAAGAAGAGACCCAGTACTTC. This translates into CASSHEEETQYF.

This clonotype was observed at least ten times. V gene TRBV2 combines with J gene TRBJ2-5, with 8 nucleotides matching TRBD1. Germline V gene data show CDR1 as SNHLY and CDR2 as FYNNEI. The V segment lost 6 bases and the J segment 2 bases; nucleotides outside the gene matches: 11. This CDR3 is 16 amino acids long. The CDR3 protein is CASRRQGSLAQETQYF. The CDR3 DNA reads TGTGCCAGCAGAAGACAGGGGTCCCTCGCTCAAGAGACCCAGTACTTC.

The chain links TRBV20-1 to TRBJ2-1; 10 positions agree with TRBD2. The CDR3 has 15 residues. With 5 bases clipped from V and 6 bases from J, the junction kept 10 bases outside the gene matches. Germline CDR1 DFQATT, CDR2 SNEGSKA (reference sequence). The CDR3 loop reads CSAPSGRSPRNEQFF. In DNA, the CDR3 is TGCAGTGCTCCTAGCGGGAGATCCCCCCGCAATGAGCAGTTCTTC.

This clonotype was detected only a few times. The chain uses TRBV20-1 and TRBJ1-2, with 8 bases identical to TRBD1. Germline V gives CDR1 DFQATT, CDR2 SNEGSKA (reference sequence). V shed 0 bases, J shed 3 bases, and the junction held 3 bases outside the gene matches. The CDR3 spans 14 residues. CDR3 loop: CSARDQGAYYGYTF. The CDR3 nucleotides are TGCAGTGCTAGAGACCAGGGGGCTTACTATGGCTACACCTTC.

The rearrangement joins TRBV28 to TRBJ2-1, with D perhaps TRBD2 (5 bases). Germline V gene lookup returns CDR1 MDHEN and CDR2 SYDVKM. With 7 bases removed from V and 9 bases from J, the gap between germline ends came to 10 bases. The CDR3 covers 11 residues. This CDR3 is CASTIEGEQFF. The CDR3 nucleotides are TGTGCCAGCACCATAGAGGGTGAGCAGTTCTTC.

The rearrangement links TRBV4-3 to TRBJ1-5; D gene unclear. Trimming left V 4 bases short and J 2 bases short, with 15 bases between. Germline-derived CDR1 and CDR2 are LGHNA and YSLEER. This CDR3 is 16 amino acids long. As DNA, the CDR3 is TGCGCCAGCAGCCCTACCTCGGCAGGTGGCAATCAGCCCCAGCATTTT. It yields the protein CASSPTSAGGNQPQHF.

This clonotype has a count of ten or more. The chain has TRBV12-3 or TRBV12-4 and TRBJ2-7; no clear D. V was trimmed by 3 bases and J by 0 bases, leaving 6 bases between them. CDR3 size: 13 residues. The CDR3 DNA follows: TGTGCCAGCAGTTTTTTCAGCTCCTACGAGCAGTACTTC. Translated: CASSFFSSYEQYF.

The chain uses TRBV7-9 and TRBJ2-3, with TRBD2 as a possible D gene (6 bases). Germline-derived CDR1 and CDR2 are SEHNR and FQNEAQ (reference sequence). Deletions cut 5 bases from V and 0 bases from J, with 15 bases between. The CDR3 is made up of 16 amino acids. Written as DNA, the CDR3 is TGTGCCAGCAGCCCTACCAGGACTACTAGCACAGATACGCAGTATTTT. This encodes CASSPTRTTSTDTQYF. Full variable domain (outside the CDR3, taken from reference TRBV7-9 and TRBJ2-3): DTGVSQNPRHKITKRGQNVTFRCDPISEHNRLYWYRQTLGQGPEFLTYFQNEAQLEKSRLLSDRFSAERPKGSFSTLEIQRTEQGDSAMYLCASSPTRTTSTDTQYFGPGTRLTVL.

J is TRBJ1-1 and V is TRBV4-2; no reliable D call. V was clipped by 3 bases and J by 1 base, with 0 bases between them. Germline CDR1 and CDR2: LGHNA and YNFKEQ. This CDR3 is built from 11 residues. The CDR3 bases are TGTGCCAGCAGCCAGAACACTGAAGCTTTCTTT. It specifies CASSQNTEAFF.

The chain joins TRBV5-5 to TRBJ1-1, with 7 bases fitting TRBD1. The germline gives CDR1 SGHKS, CDR2 YYEKEE (reference sequence). J lost 4 bases, V lost 0 bases, and 6 bases had no gene match. The CDR3 extends over 15 amino acids. The CDR3 nucleotides read TGTGCCAGCAGCTTGGTTCAGGGGGGAATCACTGAAGCTTTCTTT. It translates to CASSLVQGGITEAFF.

This clonotype was counted between two and nine times. This chain joins TRBV12-5 and TRBJ2-7; a possible D gene is TRBD1 (5 bases). Per the germline V gene, CDR1 is LGHNT and CDR2 is FRNRAP. The CDR3 has 16 amino acids. Between the trimmed V and J ends, which lost 2 bases and 4 bases, there was a span of 18 bases. CDR3 DNA: TGTGCTAGTGGTTTGCATGGAGAAGGGGAATTATACGAGCAGTACTTC. This codes for CASGLHGEGELYEQYF.

This clonotype was counted many times. The chain couples TRBV2 to TRBJ1-5, with no clear D. The CDR3 runs 13 residues. CDR1 SNHLY and CDR2 FYNNEI come from the germline V gene. The germline V and J ends were trimmed by 0 bases and 6 bases, with 6 bases remaining between them. CDR3: CASSEAPGQPQHF. The CDR3 DNA reads TGTGCCAGCAGTGAAGCCCCAGGTCAGCCCCAGCATTTT.

V usage is TRBV3-1 and J usage is TRBJ2-1; D gene uncertain. Germline CDR1 LGHDT, CDR2 YNNKEL (reference sequence). This CDR3 is built from 13 residues. The V end was cut by 0 bases, the J end by 7 bases, with 7 bases between. DNA of the CDR3: TGTGCCAGCAGCCAAGATTGGGGTAATGAGCAGTTCTTC. Its protein product is CASSQDWGNEQFF.

The chain combines TRBV7-2 with TRBJ2-3; D ambiguous. V was shortened by 5 bases and J by 3 bases, with 18 bases between the two germline ends. Per the germline V gene, CDR1 is SGHTA and CDR2 is FQGNSA. The CDR3 sequence is 16 residues long. The CDR3 region is CASSPRFRLDTDTQYF. The CDR3 DNA reads TGTGCCAGCAGCCCGAGGTTTCGTCTAGATACAGATACGCAGTATTTT.

This clonotype was counted between two and nine times. The rearrangement links TRBV5-5 to TRBJ1-5; D is ambiguous. V was clipped by 4 bases and J by 7 bases, with 21 bases between them. Germline V CDR1 and CDR2: SGHKS, YYEKEE (reference sequence). The CDR3 extends over 16 amino acids. The CDR3 sequence: CASSGSNSAPSQPQHF. As DNA, the CDR3 is TGTGCCAGCAGCGGCTCAAACAGCGCACCAAGCCAGCCCCAGCATTTT.

The sample holds many counts of this clonotype. The chain is built from TRBV6-6 and TRBJ2-7; TRBD2 might be the D (5 bases). The V gene lost 0 bases and the J gene lost 4 bases, with 10 bases spanning the gap. Germline CDR1 and CDR2: MNHNY and SVGAGI (reference sequence). This CDR3 spans 14 amino acids. CDR3 DNA sequence: TGTGCCAGCAGTTACTCCGGCTGGGAGTACGAGCAGTACTTC. Residues: CASSYSGWEYEQYF.

This chain joins TRBV12-3 or TRBV12-4 and TRBJ2-7; 8 nucleotides line up with TRBD2. After removal of 5 bases from V and 0 bases from J, the junction contained 3 bases not matched to a gene. The CDR3 extends over 14 amino acids. The CDR3 reads CASSPGLDSYEQYF. CDR3 in DNA: TGTGCCAGCAGTCCGGGACTAGACTCCTACGAGCAGTACTTC.

This clonotype appeared many times. The rearrangement joins TRBV7-8 to TRBJ1-5; no definite D call. The germline CDR1 and CDR2 sequences are SGHVS and FQNEAQ. The CDR3 contains 15 residues. Trimming cost V 3 bases and J 1 base, with 10 bases left between them. The DNA for the CDR3 is TGTGCCAGCAGCTTCCTGACACTCAGCAATCAGCCCCAGCATTTT. Protein product: CASSFLTLSNQPQHF.

This clonotype has a handful of counts. The J gene is TRBJ2-1, the V gene TRBV5-1, with 10 bases matching TRBD2. Looked up from germline, CDR1 is SGHRS and CDR2 is YFSETQ. V dropped 1 base and J dropped 7; count of bases not matched to a gene: 8. The CDR3 covers 16 residues. The CDR3: CASSLFSSGRSNEQFF. The CDR3 DNA sequence: TGCGCCAGCAGCTTGTTTTCTAGCGGGAGAAGTAATGAGCAGTTCTTC.

This clonotype occurred many times. The V and J genes are TRBV2 and TRBJ2-6, with D tentatively TRBD2 (6 bases). The germline CDR1 and CDR2 sequences are SNHLY and FYNNEI. Trimming cost V 4 bases and J 4 bases, with 11 bases left between them. The CDR3 is 15 amino acids. The CDR3 DNA is TGTGCCAGCAGTGTGGAGGGGAAAGGGGCCAACGTCCTGACTTTC. Its protein product is CASSVEGKGANVLTF.

This clonotype was seen at least ten times. V usage is TRBV4-2 and J usage is TRBJ1-2, with D possibly being TRBD1 (5 bases). This CDR3 contains 15 residues. V lost 3 bases and J 4 bases, leaving 15 bases between the germline ends. Looked up from germline, CDR1 is LGHNA and CDR2 is YNFKEQ. CDR3 loop: CASSQKKGRAYGYTF. CDR3 sequence (DNA): TGTGCCAGCAGCCAGAAAAAGGGGCGAGCCTATGGCTACACCTTC.

This clonotype was seen at least ten times. This chain uses TRBV6-4 with TRBJ2-1; D is uncertain. V lost 2 bases and J lost 4, with 6 bases in between. There are 13 residues in the CDR3. Germline CDR1 reads MRHNA; CDR2 reads SNTAGT. CDR3 protein: CASSDNSYNEQFF. In DNA form, the CDR3 reads TGTGCCAGCAGTGACAACAGTTACAATGAGCAGTTCTTC.

The genes are TRBV2 and TRBJ1-6; D is unresolved. Per germline, CDR1 SNHLY and CDR2 FYNNEI. V was pared by 7 bases and J by 0 bases, with 10 bases between. This CDR3 has 15 residues. CDR3 coding DNA: TGTGCCAGCACTCGGGAAAGCTCCTATAATTCACCCCTCCACTTT. It is translated as CASTRESSYNSPLHF.